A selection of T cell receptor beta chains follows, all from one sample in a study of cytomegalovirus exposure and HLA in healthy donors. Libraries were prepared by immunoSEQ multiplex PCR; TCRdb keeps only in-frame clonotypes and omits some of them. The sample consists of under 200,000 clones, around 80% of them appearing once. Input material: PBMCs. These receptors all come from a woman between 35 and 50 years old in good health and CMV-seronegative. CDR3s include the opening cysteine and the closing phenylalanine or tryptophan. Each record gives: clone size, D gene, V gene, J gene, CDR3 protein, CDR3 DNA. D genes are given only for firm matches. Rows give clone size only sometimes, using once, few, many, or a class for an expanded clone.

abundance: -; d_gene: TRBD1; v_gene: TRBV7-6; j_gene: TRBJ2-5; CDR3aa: CASSSRTGGVPAETQYF; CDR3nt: TGTGCCAGCAGCTCTAGGACAGGGGGTGTGCCGGCGGAGACCCAGTACTTC
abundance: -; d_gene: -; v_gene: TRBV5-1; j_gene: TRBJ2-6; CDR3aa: CASSPHISGANVLTF; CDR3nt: TGCGCCAGCAGTCCTCACATCTCTGGGGCCAACGTCCTGACTTTC
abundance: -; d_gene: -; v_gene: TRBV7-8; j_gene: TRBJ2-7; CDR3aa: CASSKGGQTPYEQYF; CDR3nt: TGTGCCAGCAGCAAAGGGGGACAAACTCCATACGAGCAGTACTTC
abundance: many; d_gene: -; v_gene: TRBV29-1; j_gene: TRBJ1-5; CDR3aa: CSVGTGLNQPQHF; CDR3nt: TGCAGCGTAGGCACAGGTCTCAATCAGCCCCAGCATTTT
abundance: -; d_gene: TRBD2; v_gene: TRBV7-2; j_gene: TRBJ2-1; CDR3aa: CASSLRTSGRHDNEQFF; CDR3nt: TGTGCCAGCAGCTTACGTACTAGCGGGAGGCACGACAATGAGCAGTTCTTC
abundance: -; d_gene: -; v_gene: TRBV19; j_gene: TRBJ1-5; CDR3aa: CASSIESVSNQPQHF; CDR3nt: TGTGCCAGTAGTATCGAATCAGTTAGCAATCAGCCCCAGCATTTT
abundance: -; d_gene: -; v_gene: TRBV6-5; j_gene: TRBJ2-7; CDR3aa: CASRGVYEQYF; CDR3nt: TGTGCCAGCAGGGGAGTGTACGAGCAGTACTTC
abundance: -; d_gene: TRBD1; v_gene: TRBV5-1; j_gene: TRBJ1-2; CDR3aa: CASSSGQGVYGYTF; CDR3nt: TGCGCCAGCAGCTCAGGACAGGGAGTCTATGGCTACACCTTC
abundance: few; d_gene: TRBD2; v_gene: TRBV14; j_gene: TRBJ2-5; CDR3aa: CASSSSGRTQYF; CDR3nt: TGTGCCAGCAGTTCTAGCGGGAGGACCCAGTACTTC
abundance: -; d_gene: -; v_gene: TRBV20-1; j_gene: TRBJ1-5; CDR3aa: CSARGSQPQHF; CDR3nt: TGCAGTGCTAGAGGGAGTCAGCCCCAGCATTTT
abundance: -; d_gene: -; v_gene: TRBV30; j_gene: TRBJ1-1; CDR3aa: CAWSVRGTEAFF; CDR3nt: TGTGCCTGGAGTGTAAGAGGCACTGAAGCTTTCTTT
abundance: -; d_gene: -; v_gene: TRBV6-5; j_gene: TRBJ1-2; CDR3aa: CASSYGQRNGGWTF; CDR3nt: TGTGCCAGCAGTTACGGTCAGCGTAACGGTGGTTGGACCTTC
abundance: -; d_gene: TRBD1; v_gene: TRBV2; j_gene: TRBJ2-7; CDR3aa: CASSEAGGFYEQYF; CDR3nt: TGTGCCAGCAGTGAAGCAGGGGGCTTTTACGAGCAGTACTTC
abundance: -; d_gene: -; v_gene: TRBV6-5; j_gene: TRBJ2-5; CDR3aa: CASSYSRPEETQYF; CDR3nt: TGTGCCAGCAGTTACTCCAGGCCCGAAGAGACCCAGTACTTC
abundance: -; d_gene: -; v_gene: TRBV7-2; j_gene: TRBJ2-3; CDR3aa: CASSTRASTDTQYF; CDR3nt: TGTGCCAGCAGCACCCGCGCTAGCACAGATACGCAGTATTTT
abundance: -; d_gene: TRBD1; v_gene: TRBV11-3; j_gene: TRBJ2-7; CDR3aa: CASSLGGGSSYEQYF; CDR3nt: TGTGCCAGCAGCTTAGGAGGGGGCAGCTCCTACGAGCAGTACTTC
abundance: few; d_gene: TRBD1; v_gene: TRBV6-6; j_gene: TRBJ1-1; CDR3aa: CASPGQGKRVNTEAFF; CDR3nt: TGTGCCAGCCCGGGACAGGGGAAACGAGTGAACACTGAAGCTTTCTTT
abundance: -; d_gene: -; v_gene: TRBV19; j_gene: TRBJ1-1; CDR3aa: CASSLTGANTEAFF; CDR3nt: TGTGCCAGTAGCCTGACAGGAGCTAACACTGAAGCTTTCTTT
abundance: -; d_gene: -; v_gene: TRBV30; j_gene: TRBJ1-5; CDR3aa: CAWTLGPSQPQHF; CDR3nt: TGTGCCTGGACCTTGGGCCCCTCTCAGCCCCAGCATTTT
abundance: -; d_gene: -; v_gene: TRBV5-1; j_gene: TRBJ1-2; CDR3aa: CASSLSGENYGYTF; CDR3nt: TGCGCCAGCAGCTTGTCGGGAGAGAACTATGGCTACACCTTC